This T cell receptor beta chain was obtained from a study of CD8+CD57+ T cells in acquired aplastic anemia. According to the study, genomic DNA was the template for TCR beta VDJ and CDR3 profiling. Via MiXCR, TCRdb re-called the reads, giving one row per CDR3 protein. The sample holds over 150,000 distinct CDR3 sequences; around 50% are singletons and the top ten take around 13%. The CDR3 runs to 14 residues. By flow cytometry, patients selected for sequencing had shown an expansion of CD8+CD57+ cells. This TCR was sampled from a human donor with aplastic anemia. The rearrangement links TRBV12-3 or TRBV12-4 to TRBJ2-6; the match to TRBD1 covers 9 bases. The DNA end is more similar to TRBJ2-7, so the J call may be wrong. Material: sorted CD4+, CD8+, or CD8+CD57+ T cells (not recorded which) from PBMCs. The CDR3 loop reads CASSTYRGPGEQYF. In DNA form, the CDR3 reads TGTGCCAGCAGTACCTACAGGGGGCCGGGCGAGCAGTACTTC.